Listed below are T cell receptor beta chains from one sample, sequenced in a study of blood T cell repertoires in COVID-19. Profiled with immunoSEQ multiplex PCR; TCRdb holds only in-frame clones, not every one. Here the sample spans about 180,000 clones, 70% to 90% being singletons. The specimen sequenced was peripheral blood. These receptor sequences come from a human donor with active or convalescent COVID-19. The donor label of this sample is uncertain. CDR3s include the opening cysteine and the closing phenylalanine or tryptophan. Each record gives: V gene, J gene, D gene, clone size, CDR3 DNA, CDR3 protein. D genes are given only for firm matches. Rows may omit the clone size; those that give it use once, few, many or a size class.

v_gene: TRBV6-5
j_gene: TRBJ2-1
d_gene: TRBD2
abundance: .
CDR3nt: TGTGCCAGCAGCCAGGGACTAGCGGGGGCAGGACGTCAGTTCTTC
CDR3aa: CASSQGLAGAGRQFF

v_gene: TRBV5-4
j_gene: TRBJ1-2
d_gene: .
abundance: many
CDR3nt: TGTGCCAGCAGCTTGGAGCAGGGTAGAGGCTACACCTTC
CDR3aa: CASSLEQGRGYTF

v_gene: TRBV29-1
j_gene: TRBJ2-3
d_gene: TRBD1
abundance: .
CDR3nt: TGCAGCGTTGGCACCGGGGGACAGGGTCGCGATACGCAGTATTTT
CDR3aa: CSVGTGGQGRDTQYF

v_gene: TRBV30
j_gene: TRBJ1-1
d_gene: TRBD1
abundance: .
CDR3nt: TGTGCCTGGGACATTGTCAGACAGGGGGACACTGAAGCTTTCTTT
CDR3aa: CAWDIVRQGDTEAFF

v_gene: TRBV12-3/TRBV12-4
j_gene: TRBJ2-3
d_gene: .
abundance: .
CDR3nt: TGTGCCAGCATGTGGCAGGGGACCCATACGCAGTATTTT
CDR3aa: CASMWQGTHTQYF

v_gene: TRBV19
j_gene: TRBJ2-5
d_gene: TRBD1
abundance: .
CDR3nt: TGTGCCAGTAGTATAGGGGGACAGGTCCAAGAGACCCAGTACTTC
CDR3aa: CASSIGGQVQETQYF

v_gene: TRBV24-1
j_gene: TRBJ2-2
d_gene: TRBD1
abundance: .
CDR3nt: TGTGCCACCAGTGGCCGGACAGGGAACACCGGGGAGCTGTTTTTT
CDR3aa: CATSGRTGNTGELFF

v_gene: TRBV12-2
j_gene: TRBJ2-3
d_gene: .
abundance: .
CDR3nt: TGTGCAAGTCGCTCGCGGGACAGGGGACTAGCGGGTCCGGGTTCAGATACGCAGTATTTT
CDR3aa: CASRSRDRGLAGPGSDTQYF

v_gene: TRBV7-7
j_gene: TRBJ2-5
d_gene: TRBD2
abundance: .
CDR3nt: TGTGCTAGCAGTTCTAGCGGGAGGCGGGGAGAGACCCAGTACTTC
CDR3aa: CASSSSGRRGETQYF

v_gene: TRBV29-1
j_gene: TRBJ2-7
d_gene: TRBD2
abundance: .
CDR3nt: TGCAGCGTTGAAGACAGCGGGGGTAGGAAAACCCGCCCCTACGAGCAGTACTTC
CDR3aa: CSVEDSGGRKTRPYEQYF

v_gene: TRBV3-1/TRBV3-2
j_gene: TRBJ1-2
d_gene: TRBD1
abundance: .
CDR3nt: TGTGCCAGCAGCCAAGGTCCCCGGGACAGGGATGGCTACACCTTC
CDR3aa: CASSQGPRDRDGYTF

v_gene: TRBV2
j_gene: TRBJ1-4
d_gene: TRBD1
abundance: .
CDR3nt: TGTGCCAGCAGTGCGCAGGGGGCAACTAATGAAAAACTGTTTTTT
CDR3aa: CASSAQGATNEKLFF

v_gene: TRBV11-3
j_gene: TRBJ1-2
d_gene: .
abundance: .
CDR3nt: TGTGCCAGCAGCCTCGACAGGTCTGGCTACACCTTC
CDR3aa: CASSLDRSGYTF

v_gene: TRBV5-6
j_gene: TRBJ1-6
d_gene: TRBD1
abundance: few
CDR3nt: TGTGCCAGCAGCTTGGCCCCAATCGGACAGGTTAATACACCCCTCCACTTT
CDR3aa: CASSLAPIGQVNTPLHF

v_gene: TRBV9
j_gene: TRBJ2-3
d_gene: TRBD2
abundance: .
CDR3nt: TGTGCCAGCAGCCCCGGAGGAGCGGGGGGCCCAGATACGCAGTATTTT
CDR3aa: CASSPGGAGGPDTQYF

v_gene: TRBV6-5
j_gene: TRBJ2-5
d_gene: .
abundance: .
CDR3nt: TGTGCCAGCAGGCCCCGTACTGGGACCCAGTACTTC
CDR3aa: CASRPRTGTQYF

v_gene: TRBV2
j_gene: TRBJ2-3
d_gene: TRBD1
abundance: .
CDR3nt: TGTGCCAGCAGTCAGGGGGCTGGTGGCACAGATACGCAGTATTTT
CDR3aa: CASSQGAGGTDTQYF

v_gene: TRBV9
j_gene: TRBJ2-2
d_gene: .
abundance: .
CDR3nt: TGTGCCAGCAGCTCCCGGGGGACAGCGAACACCGGGGAGCTGTTTTTT
CDR3aa: CASSSRGTANTGELFF

v_gene: TRBV6-5
j_gene: TRBJ2-1
d_gene: .
abundance: .
CDR3nt: TGTGCCACCCTTAGGGGATATTTGATCAATGAGCAGTTCTTC
CDR3aa: CATLRGYLINEQFF

v_gene: TRBV11-2
j_gene: TRBJ1-6
d_gene: .
abundance: once
CDR3nt: TGTGCCAGCAGTGACGGGACAAATTCACCCCTCCACTTT
CDR3aa: CASSDGTNSPLHF

v_gene: TRBV2
j_gene: TRBJ1-1
d_gene: .
abundance: .
CDR3nt: TGTGCCAGCAGGGAGGGCACTGAAGCTTTCTTT
CDR3aa: CASREGTEAFF

v_gene: TRBV13
j_gene: TRBJ2-7
d_gene: TRBD2
abundance: .
CDR3nt: TGTGCCAGCAGCTTAGGTCTAGCGGGAGATTACGAGCAGTACTTC
CDR3aa: CASSLGLAGDYEQYF

v_gene: TRBV7-9
j_gene: TRBJ2-2
d_gene: .
abundance: .
CDR3nt: TGTGCCAGCAGCTTAGTAAACGGGGAGCTGTTTTTT
CDR3aa: CASSLVNGELFF

v_gene: TRBV9
j_gene: TRBJ2-1
d_gene: TRBD2
abundance: once
CDR3nt: TGTGCCAGCAGCGTAGCCCCGACTAGCGCCAACAATGAGCAGTTCTTC
CDR3aa: CASSVAPTSANNEQFF

v_gene: TRBV5-4
j_gene: TRBJ1-4
d_gene: .
abundance: .
CDR3nt: TGTGCCAGCAGCTTGGGAGAGGGCGCGGCTAATGAAAAACTGTTTTTT
CDR3aa: CASSLGEGAANEKLFF

v_gene: TRBV19
j_gene: TRBJ2-1
d_gene: TRBD2
abundance: .
CDR3nt: TGTGCCAGTAGTACAAGGGGACTAGCGGGAAGAGTCTTATCAGCCTACAATGAGCAGTTCTTC
CDR3aa: CASSTRGLAGRVLSAYNEQFF

v_gene: TRBV11-3
j_gene: TRBJ2-3
d_gene: .
abundance: few
CDR3nt: TGTGCCAGCAGCTCCCGACTAGGACGCACAGATACGCAGTATTTT
CDR3aa: CASSSRLGRTDTQYF

v_gene: TRBV12-2
j_gene: TRBJ2-2
d_gene: .
abundance: few
CDR3nt: TGTGCAAGTCGCTTAGCGCAACTAGCGGGAAACACCGGGGAGCTGTTTTTT
CDR3aa: CASRLAQLAGNTGELFF

v_gene: TRBV6-5
j_gene: TRBJ2-2
d_gene: TRBD2
abundance: few
CDR3nt: TGTGCCAGCAGTTACGGACTAGCGGGAGGAGTCGGGGAGCTGTTTTTT
CDR3aa: CASSYGLAGGVGELFF

v_gene: TRBV7-8
j_gene: TRBJ1-1
d_gene: .
abundance: .
CDR3nt: TGTGCCAGCAGCTTAGTCTCTGGCAGGGGGAACACTGAAGCTTTCTTT
CDR3aa: CASSLVSGRGNTEAFF

v_gene: TRBV4-2
j_gene: TRBJ1-1
d_gene: TRBD1
abundance: .
CDR3nt: TGTGCCAGCAGCCAAGAGTGGACAGGGGGCGTAGGAGCTGAAGCTTTCTTT
CDR3aa: CASSQEWTGGVGAEAFF

v_gene: TRBV30
j_gene: TRBJ2-7
d_gene: TRBD1
abundance: .
CDR3nt: TGTGCCGGGGACAGGGGAAGCTTCCGCTACGAGCAGTACTTC
CDR3aa: CAGDRGSFRYEQYF

v_gene: TRBV7-9
j_gene: TRBJ1-5
d_gene: .
abundance: few
CDR3nt: TGTGCCAGCAGCTTAGACGGCGGGACCAATCAGCCCCAGCATTTT
CDR3aa: CASSLDGGTNQPQHF

v_gene: TRBV7-2
j_gene: TRBJ2-7
d_gene: TRBD1
abundance: .
CDR3nt: TGTGCCAGCAGCGAGCCCGGGACAGTTCTCTACGAGCAGTACTTC
CDR3aa: CASSEPGTVLYEQYF

v_gene: TRBV6-5
j_gene: TRBJ2-5
d_gene: TRBD2
abundance: .
CDR3nt: TGTGCCAGCAGTCCGGGGGGTGAGACCCAGTACTTC
CDR3aa: CASSPGGETQYF

v_gene: TRBV6-1
j_gene: TRBJ1-2
d_gene: TRBD1
abundance: .
CDR3nt: TGTGCCAGCAGTGAATTGAGGACAGGGGGCGTCTATGGCTACACCTTC
CDR3aa: CASSELRTGGVYGYTF

v_gene: TRBV3-1/TRBV3-2
j_gene: TRBJ2-1
d_gene: TRBD2
abundance: .
CDR3nt: TGTGCCAGCAGCCAAGAATGGGGGAGGGCATACAATGAGCAGTTCTTC
CDR3aa: CASSQEWGRAYNEQFF

v_gene: TRBV10-3
j_gene: TRBJ2-2
d_gene: .
abundance: .
CDR3nt: TGTGCCGCCGAGGGGAACACCGGGGAGCTGTTTTTT
CDR3aa: CAAEGNTGELFF

v_gene: TRBV7-2
j_gene: TRBJ2-7
d_gene: .
abundance: .
CDR3nt: TGTGCCAGCAGCTTAGCGCAGGGGCGGGTATCCATTCTGGACGAGCAGTACTTC
CDR3aa: CASSLAQGRVSILDEQYF

v_gene: TRBV19
j_gene: TRBJ2-5
d_gene: .
abundance: .
CDR3nt: TGTGCCAGTGGCAGACAGTACCAAGAGACCCAGTACTTC
CDR3aa: CASGRQYQETQYF

v_gene: TRBV13
j_gene: TRBJ2-7
d_gene: .
abundance: .
CDR3nt: TGTGCCAGCAGCTTAGGGCGAGGGGGGGGCTACGAGCAGTACTTC
CDR3aa: CASSLGRGGGYEQYF

v_gene: TRBV7-2
j_gene: TRBJ2-3
d_gene: TRBD2
abundance: .
CDR3nt: TGTGCCAGCAGCTTAGTAGCGGGGGGGCTAAACACAGATACGCAGTATTTT
CDR3aa: CASSLVAGGLNTDTQYF

v_gene: TRBV11-3
j_gene: TRBJ2-5
d_gene: TRBD2
abundance: .
CDR3nt: TGTGCCAGCAGCTTACGGCTAGCGGGCCCCCAGAGGGAGACCCAGTACTTC
CDR3aa: CASSLRLAGPQRETQYF

v_gene: TRBV30
j_gene: TRBJ1-2
d_gene: .
abundance: .
CDR3nt: TGTGCCTGGACGGAGGGTTGGGTCTTCTATGGCTACACCTTC
CDR3aa: CAWTEGWVFYGYTF

v_gene: TRBV12-5
j_gene: TRBJ2-3
d_gene: TRBD2
abundance: .
CDR3nt: TGTGCTAGTGTCTCGGGGGGATCCAACACAGATACGCAGTATTTT
CDR3aa: CASVSGGSNTDTQYF

v_gene: TRBV7-2
j_gene: TRBJ2-5
d_gene: TRBD1
abundance: .
CDR3nt: TGTGCCAGCAGCTTACCTCGGCCCATGGGACAGGAGACCCAGTACTTC
CDR3aa: CASSLPRPMGQETQYF

v_gene: TRBV27
j_gene: TRBJ2-7
d_gene: TRBD1
abundance: .
CDR3nt: TGTGCCAGCAGTTTAAATAGGGGGCGCGTCCACGAGCAGTACTTC
CDR3aa: CASSLNRGRVHEQYF

v_gene: TRBV7-3
j_gene: TRBJ1-2
d_gene: .
abundance: .
CDR3nt: TGTGCCAGCAGCTTAACTGGAGGCCTAGCTAACTATGGCTACACCTTC
CDR3aa: CASSLTGGLANYGYTF